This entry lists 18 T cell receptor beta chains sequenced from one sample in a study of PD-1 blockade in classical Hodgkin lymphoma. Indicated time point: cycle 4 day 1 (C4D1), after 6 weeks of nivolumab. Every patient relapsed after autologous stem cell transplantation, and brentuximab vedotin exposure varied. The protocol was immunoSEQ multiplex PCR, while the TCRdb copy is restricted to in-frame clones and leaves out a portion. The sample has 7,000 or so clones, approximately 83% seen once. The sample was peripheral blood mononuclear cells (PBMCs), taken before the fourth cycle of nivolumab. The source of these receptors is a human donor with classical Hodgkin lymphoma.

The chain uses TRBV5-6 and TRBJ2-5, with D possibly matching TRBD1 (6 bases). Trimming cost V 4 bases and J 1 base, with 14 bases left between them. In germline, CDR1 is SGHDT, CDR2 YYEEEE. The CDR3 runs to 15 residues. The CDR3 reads CASSLGDNFQETQYF. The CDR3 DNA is TGTGCCAGCAGCCTCGGGGACAATTTCCAAGAGACCCAGTACTTC. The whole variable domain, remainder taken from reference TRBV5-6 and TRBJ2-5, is DAGVTQSPTHLIKTRGQQVTLRCSPKSGHDTVSWYQQALGQGPQFIFQYYEEEERQRGNFPDRFSGHQFPNYSSELNVNALLLGDSALYLCASSLGDNFQETQYFGPGTRLLVL.

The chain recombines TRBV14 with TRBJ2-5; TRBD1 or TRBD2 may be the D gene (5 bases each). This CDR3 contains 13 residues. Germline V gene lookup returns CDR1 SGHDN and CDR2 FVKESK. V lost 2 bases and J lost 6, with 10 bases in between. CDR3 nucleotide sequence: TGTGCCAGCAGCCAAAATAGGGGACAGACCCAGTACTTC. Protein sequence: CASSQNRGQTQYF.

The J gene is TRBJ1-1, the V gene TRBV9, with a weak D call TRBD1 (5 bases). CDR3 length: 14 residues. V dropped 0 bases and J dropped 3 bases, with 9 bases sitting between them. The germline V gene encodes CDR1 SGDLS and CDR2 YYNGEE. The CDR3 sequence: CASSVGGTHTEAFF. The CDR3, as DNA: TGTGCCAGCAGCGTAGGAGGGACCCACACTGAAGCTTTCTTT.

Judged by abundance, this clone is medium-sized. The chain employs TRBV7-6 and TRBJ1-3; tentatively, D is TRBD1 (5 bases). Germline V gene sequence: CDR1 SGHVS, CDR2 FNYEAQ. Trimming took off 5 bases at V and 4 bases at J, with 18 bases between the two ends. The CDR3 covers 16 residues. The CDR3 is CASSLRGSVIGNTIYF. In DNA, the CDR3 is TGTGCCAGCAGCCTGCGGGGCTCCGTAATAGGAAACACCATATATTTT.

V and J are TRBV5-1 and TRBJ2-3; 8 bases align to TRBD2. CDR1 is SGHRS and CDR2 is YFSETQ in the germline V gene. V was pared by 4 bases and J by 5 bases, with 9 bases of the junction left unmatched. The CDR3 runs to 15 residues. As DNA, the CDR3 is TGCGCCAGCAGCGAAAGGACTAGCCGGGAAGATACGCAGTATTTT. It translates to CASSERTSREDTQYF.

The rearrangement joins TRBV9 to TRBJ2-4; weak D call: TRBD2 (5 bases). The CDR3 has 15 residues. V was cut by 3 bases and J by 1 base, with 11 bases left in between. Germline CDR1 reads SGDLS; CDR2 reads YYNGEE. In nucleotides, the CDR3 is TGTGCCAGCAGCGCAGACGGGGATGCCAAAAACATTCAGTACTTC. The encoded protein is CASSADGDAKNIQYF.

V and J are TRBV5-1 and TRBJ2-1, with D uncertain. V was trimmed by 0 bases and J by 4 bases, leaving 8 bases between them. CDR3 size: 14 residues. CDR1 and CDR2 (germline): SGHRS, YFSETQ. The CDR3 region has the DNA TGCGCCAGCAGCTTGGCCGCCCCTTACAATGAGCAGTTCTTC. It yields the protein CASSLAAPYNEQFF.

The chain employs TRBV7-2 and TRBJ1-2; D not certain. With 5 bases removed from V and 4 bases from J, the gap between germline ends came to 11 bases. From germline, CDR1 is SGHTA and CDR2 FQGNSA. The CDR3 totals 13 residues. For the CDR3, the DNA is TGTGCCAGCAGCGGCGGTCTCTTCTATGGCTACACCTTC. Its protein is CASSGGLFYGYTF.

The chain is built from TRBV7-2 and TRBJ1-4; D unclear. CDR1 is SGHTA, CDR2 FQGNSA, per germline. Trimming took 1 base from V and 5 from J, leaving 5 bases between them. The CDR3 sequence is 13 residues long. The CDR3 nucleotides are TGTGCCAGCAGCTTAGGCCAGAATGAAAAACTGTTTTTT. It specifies CASSLGQNEKLFF.

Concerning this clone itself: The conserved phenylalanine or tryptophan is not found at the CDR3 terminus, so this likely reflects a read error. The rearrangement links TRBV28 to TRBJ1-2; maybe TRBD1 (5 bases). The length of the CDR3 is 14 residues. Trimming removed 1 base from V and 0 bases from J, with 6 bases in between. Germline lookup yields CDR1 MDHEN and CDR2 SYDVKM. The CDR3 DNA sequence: TGTGCCAGCAGTTTATTCAGGGCTAACTATGGCTACACCCTC. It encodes CASSLFRANYGYTL.

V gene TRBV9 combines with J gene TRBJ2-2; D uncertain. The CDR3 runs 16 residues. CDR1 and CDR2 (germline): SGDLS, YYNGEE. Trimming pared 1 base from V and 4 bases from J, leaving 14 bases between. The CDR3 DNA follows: TGTGCCAGCAGCGTAAAAGGTTCCGGGCTCACCGGGGAGCTGTTTTTT. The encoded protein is CASSVKGSGLTGELFF.

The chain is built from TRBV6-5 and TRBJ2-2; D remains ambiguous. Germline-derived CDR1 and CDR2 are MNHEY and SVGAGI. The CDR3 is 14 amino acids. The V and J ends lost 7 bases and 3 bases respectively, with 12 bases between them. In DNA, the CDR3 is TGTGCCAGCAAGTTGGGCGGAGACACCGGGGAGCTGTTTTTT. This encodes CASKLGGDTGELFF.

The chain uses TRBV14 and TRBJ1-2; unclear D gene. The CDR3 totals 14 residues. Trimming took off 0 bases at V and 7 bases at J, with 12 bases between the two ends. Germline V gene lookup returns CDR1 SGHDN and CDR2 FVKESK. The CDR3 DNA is TGTGCCAGCAGCCAAGACACTGGGCTCGGTGGCTACACCTTC. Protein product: CASSQDTGLGGYTF.

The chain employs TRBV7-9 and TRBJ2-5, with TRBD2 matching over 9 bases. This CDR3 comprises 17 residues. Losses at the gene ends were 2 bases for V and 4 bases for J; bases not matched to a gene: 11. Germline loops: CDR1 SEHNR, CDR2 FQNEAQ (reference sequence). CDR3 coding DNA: TGTGCCAGCAGCTTAAGGACAGGTAGCGGGAGTCTAGAGACCCAGTACTTC. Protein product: CASSLRTGSGSLETQYF.

The CDR3 is CASSLNSNYEQYF. The DNA for the CDR3 is TGTGCCAGCAGCTTAAATAGTAACTACGAGCAGTACTTC. The chain combines TRBV7-3 with TRBJ2-7, with D unresolved. The CDR3 sequence is 13 residues long. The V end lost 1 base, the J end lost 3 bases, and 7 bases lay between the germline ends. Germline-derived CDR1 and CDR2 are SGHTA and FQGTGA.

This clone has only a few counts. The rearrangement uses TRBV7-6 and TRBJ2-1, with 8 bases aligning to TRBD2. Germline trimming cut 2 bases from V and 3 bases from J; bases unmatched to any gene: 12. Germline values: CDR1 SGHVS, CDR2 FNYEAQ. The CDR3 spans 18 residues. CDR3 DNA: TGTGCCAGCAGCTTAAGGTCTAGCGGGCCGACCCGCTACAATGAGCAGTTCTTC. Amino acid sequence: CASSLRSSGPTRYNEQFF.

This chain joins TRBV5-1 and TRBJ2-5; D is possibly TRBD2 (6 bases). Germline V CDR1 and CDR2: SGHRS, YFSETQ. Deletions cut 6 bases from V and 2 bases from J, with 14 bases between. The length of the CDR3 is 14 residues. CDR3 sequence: CASTMGSGQETQYF. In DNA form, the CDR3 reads TGCGCCAGCACTATGGGGAGCGGGCAAGAGACCCAGTACTTC.

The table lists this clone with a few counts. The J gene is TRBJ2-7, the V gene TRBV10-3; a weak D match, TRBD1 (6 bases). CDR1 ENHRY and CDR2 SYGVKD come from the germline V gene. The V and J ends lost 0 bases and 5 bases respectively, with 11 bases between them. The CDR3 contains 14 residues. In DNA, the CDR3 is TGTGCCATCAGTGAGTCGCAGGGGTGGGACGAGCAGTACTTC. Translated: CAISESQGWDEQYF.